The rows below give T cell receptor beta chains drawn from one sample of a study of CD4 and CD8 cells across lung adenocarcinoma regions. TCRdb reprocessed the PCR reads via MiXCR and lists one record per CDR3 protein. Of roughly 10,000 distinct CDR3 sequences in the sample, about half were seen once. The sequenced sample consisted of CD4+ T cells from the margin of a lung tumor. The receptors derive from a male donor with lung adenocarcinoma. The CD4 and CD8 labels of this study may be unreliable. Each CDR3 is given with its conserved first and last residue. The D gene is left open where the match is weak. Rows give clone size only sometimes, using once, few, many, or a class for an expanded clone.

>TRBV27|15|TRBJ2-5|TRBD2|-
CASSPGLAGAETQYF
TGTGCCAGCAGTCCCGGACTAGCGGGAGCCGAGACCCAGTACTTC
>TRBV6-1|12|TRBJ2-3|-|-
CASRSPADTQYF
TGTGCCAGCAGGTCCCCTGCAGATACGCAGTATTTT
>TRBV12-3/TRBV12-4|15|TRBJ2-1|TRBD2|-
CASSLASGRANEQFF
TGTGCCAGCAGTTTAGCTAGCGGGAGAGCGAATGAGCAGTTCTTC
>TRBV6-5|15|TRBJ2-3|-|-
CASVVLARLADMQYF
TGTGCCAGCGTTGTACTAGCCCGCTTGGCAGATATGCAGTATTTC
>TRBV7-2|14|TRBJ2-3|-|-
CASSAQTSTDTQYF
TGTGCCAGCAGCGCTCAAACTAGCACAGATACGCAGTATTTT
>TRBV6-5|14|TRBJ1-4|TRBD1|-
CASCYRGRDEKLFF
TGTGCCAGCTGCTACAGGGGGCGGGATGAAAAACTGTTTTTT
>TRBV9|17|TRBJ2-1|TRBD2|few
CASSVPIAGGPRNEQFF
TGTGCCAGCAGCGTCCCGATAGCGGGAGGGCCGAGGAATGAGCAGTTCTTC
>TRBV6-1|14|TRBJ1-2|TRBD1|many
CASSPGTGSGGYTF
TGTGCCAGCAGTCCCGGGACAGGGTCTGGAGGCTACACCTTC
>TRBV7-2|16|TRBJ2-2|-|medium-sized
CASSLGRLPYTGELFF
TGTGCCAGCAGCTTAGGCCGCCTCCCGTACACCGGGGAGCTGTTTTTT
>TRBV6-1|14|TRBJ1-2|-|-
CASTIEEGNYGYTF
TGTGCCAGCACCATCGAGGAGGGGAACTATGGCTACACCTTC
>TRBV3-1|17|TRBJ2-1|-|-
CASSQGPTATPYNEQFF
TGTGCCAGCAGCCAAGGCCCGACTGCGACCCCCTACAATGAGCAGTTCTTC
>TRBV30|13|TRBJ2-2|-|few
CAWSVREPGELFF
TGTGCCTGGAGTGTACGAGAACCCGGGGAGCTGTTTTTT
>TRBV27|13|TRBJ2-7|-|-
CASRSEVVYEQYF
TGTGCCAGCCGTTCCGAGGTCGTCTACGAGCAGTACTTC
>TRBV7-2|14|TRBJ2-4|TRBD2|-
CASRGGRSGNTQYF
TGTGCCAGCCGCGGGGGGCGTAGCGGGAACACTCAGTACTTC
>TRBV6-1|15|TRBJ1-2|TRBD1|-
CASIRKTGMNTEATF
TGTGCCAGCATCCGAAAGACAGGGATGAACACTGAAGCTACCTTC
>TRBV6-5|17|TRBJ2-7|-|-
CASSYSGAGTRTYEQYF
TGTGCCAGCAGTTACTCGGGTGCCGGGACGCGGACCTACGAGCAGTACTTC
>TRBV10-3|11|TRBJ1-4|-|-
CAIRDTEKLFF
TGTGCCATCAGAGATACGGAAAAACTGTTTTTT
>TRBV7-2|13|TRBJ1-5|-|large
CASSLAMNQPQHF
TGTGCCAGCAGCTTAGCGATGAATCAGCCCCAGCATTTT
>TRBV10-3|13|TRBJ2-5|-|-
CAISEGLQETQYF
TGTGCCATCAGTGAAGGCTTACAAGAGACCCAGTACTTC
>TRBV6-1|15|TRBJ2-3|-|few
CASSERTSVLDTQYF
TGTGCCAGCAGTGAACGGACATCCGTCCTTGATACGCAGTATTTT
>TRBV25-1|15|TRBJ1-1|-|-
CASSLGTLMNTEAFF
TGTGCCAGCAGTCTAGGGACACTTATGAACACTGAAGCTTTCTTT
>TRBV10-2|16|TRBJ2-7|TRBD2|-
CASRTPMGGRAYEQYF
TGCGCCAGCAGAACCCCTATGGGCGGGAGGGCCTACGAGCAGTACTTC
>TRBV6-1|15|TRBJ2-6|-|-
CASSIQGSGANDLYF
TGTGCCAGCAGCATACAGGGTTCTGGGGCCAACGACCTGTACTTC
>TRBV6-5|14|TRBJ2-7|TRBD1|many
CASSQGASSYEQYF
TGTGCCAGCAGTCAGGGGGCGAGCTCCTACGAGCAGTACTTC
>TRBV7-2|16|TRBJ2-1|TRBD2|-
CASSLLRLAGLNEQFF
TGTGCCAGCAGCCTACTGAGACTAGCGGGTCTCAATGAGCAGTTCTTC
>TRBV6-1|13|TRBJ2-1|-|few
CASGHGGTYEQFF
TGTGCCAGCGGGCACGGCGGGACCTATGAGCAGTTCTTC
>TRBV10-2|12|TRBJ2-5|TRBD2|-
CASGTTGGTQYF
TGCGCCAGCGGGACTACCGGGGGGACCCAGTACTTC